The clone carrying this TCR beta chain has just one count. The antigen is not known. This entry is derived from a study of radiotherapy plus CTLA-4 blockade in lung cancer. Study as a whole: Objective response rate was 15% to 20%; disease control rate, about 31%.

Here immunoSEQ multiplex PCR was the method, and the copy in TCRdb shows in-frame clones only, minus some. The sample lists tens of thousands of clones; around four fifths were seen once. Participants had chemo-refractory metastatic non-small-cell lung cancer and were treated with focal radiation plus ipilimumab CTLA-4 blockade. The V gene's germline CDR1 is LNHDA and CDR2 SQIVND (reference sequence). The V end was cut by 5 bases, the J end by 4 bases, with 12 bases between. This CDR3 spans 14 amino acids. General study results and limits: Response was reportedly best predicted by early blood T cell clone dynamics, with interferon-beta. After radiotherapy and ipilimumab, tumor-derived clones expanded in peripheral blood.

The sequence was collected from a human donor with non-small cell lung cancer who had stable disease on radiotherapy plus ipilimumab. The chain combines TRBV19 with TRBJ2-4, with D maybe TRBD2 (6 bases). Sample: peripheral blood, taken from a patient treated with radiotherapy plus ipilimumab. As DNA, the CDR3 is TGTGCCAGTAGTGGTCCGGGACTGAAAAACATTCAGTACTTC. It yields the protein CASSGPGLKNIQYF.